A selection of T cell receptor beta chains follows, all from one sample in a study of blood T cell repertoires in COVID-19. Sequencing used immunoSEQ multiplex PCR; TCRdb keeps in-frame clones, though not all of them. The data show 300,000 to 500,000 clones, more than 75% seen once. Sequencing was carried out using PBMCs or T cells enriched from blood (not recorded which). The receptor source for this set is a woman in her 30s with acute COVID-19. Each CDR3 is given with its conserved first and last residue. A D gene is named only where the DNA matches it firmly. Clone size is given for some rows only: seen once, a few or many times, or a class if the clone is expanded.

size,J,D,V,CDR3,DNA
.,TRBJ2-7,TRBD2,TRBV9,CASSVSSGGPYEQYF,TGTGCCAGCAGCGTTTCTAGCGGGGGTCCCTACGAGCAGTACTTC
.,TRBJ2-1,TRBD1,TRBV27,CASDTGQGPPRDNEQFF,TGTGCCAGCGATACTGGACAGGGCCCTCCTAGGGACAATGAGCAGTTCTTC
.,TRBJ2-2,TRBD1,TRBV7-9,CASRYRGEELFF,TGTGCCAGCAGATACAGGGGAGAGGAGCTGTTTTTT
.,TRBJ2-7,.,TRBV5-1,CASSLDRSYEQYF,TGCGCCAGCAGCTTGGACAGGAGCTACGAGCAGTACTTC
.,TRBJ2-1,.,TRBV24-1,CATSDRRSSYNEQFF,TGTGCCACCAGTGACAGGCGCAGCTCCTACAATGAGCAGTTCTTC
.,TRBJ1-2,.,TRBV14,CASSPLGSYGYTF,TGTGCCAGCAGTCCCCTTGGGAGCTATGGCTACACCTTC
.,TRBJ1-1,.,TRBV29-1,CSATSNERGRRRTEAFF,TGCAGCGCTACTTCGAATGAGCGTGGGAGGAGGCGCACTGAAGCTTTCTTT
.,TRBJ1-1,.,TRBV5-1,CASSLNAGGTEAFF,TGCGCCAGCAGCTTGAACGCCGGGGGGACTGAAGCTTTCTTT
.,TRBJ2-7,.,TRBV19,CASSIAGFYEQYF,TGTGCCAGTAGTATCGCGGGTTTCTACGAGCAGTACTTC
.,TRBJ1-1,.,TRBV5-6,CASSPGDSLVAFF,TGTGCCAGCAGCCCGGGCGACAGCCTCGTAGCTTTCTTT
.,TRBJ2-3,TRBD2,TRBV7-9,CASSVNRDREEWDTQYF,TGTGCCAGCAGCGTTAATAGGGACCGGGAGGAGTGGGATACGCAGTATTTT
.,TRBJ2-1,TRBD2,TRBV4-1,CASSHPLNGGDYNEQFF,TGCGCCAGCAGCCATCCCTTGAATGGGGGGGATTACAATGAGCAGTTCTTC
.,TRBJ2-1,TRBD2,TRBV9,CASSASGTSVNEQFF,TGTGCCAGCAGCGCATCCGGGACTAGCGTCAATGAGCAGTTCTTC
.,TRBJ1-2,.,TRBV24-1,CATSDLPGGGYTF,TGTGCCACCAGTGATTTACCGGGTGGCGGCTACACCTTC
.,TRBJ1-4,.,TRBV19,CASSQNWEKLFF,TGTGCCAGTAGCCAGAATTGGGAAAAACTGTTTTTT
.,TRBJ1-1,.,TRBV30,CAWSVAGNTEAFF,TGTGCCTGGAGTGTAGCAGGGAACACTGAAGCTTTCTTT
once,TRBJ1-4,.,TRBV6-5,CASSPGFTTNEKLFF,TGTGCCAGCAGCCCAGGGTTTACAACTAATGAAAAACTGTTTTTT
.,TRBJ2-7,.,TRBV7-9,CASSIQVPYDEQYF,TGTGCCAGCAGCATTCAGGTCCCATACGACGAGCAGTACTTC
.,TRBJ2-7,TRBD1,TRBV12-3/TRBV12-4,CASSPRQGYEQYF,TGTGCCAGCAGTCCTCGACAGGGCTACGAGCAGTACTTC
.,TRBJ2-7,TRBD1,TRBV3-1/TRBV3-2,CASSHEQYRGLSEQYF,TGTGCCAGCAGCCACGAACAGTACAGGGGGCTGAGTGAGCAGTACTTC
few,TRBJ2-7,.,TRBV7-9,CASSFGQGNGYF,.
.,TRBJ2-7,TRBD2,TRBV20-1,CSASMAGVSYEQYF,TGCAGTGCTAGTATGGCGGGGGTCTCCTACGAGCAGTACTTC
.,TRBJ2-3,TRBD2,TRBV5-3,CARPGGNSDTQYF,TGTGCCAGACCGGGGGGTAATTCGGATACGCAGTATTTT
.,TRBJ1-6,.,TRBV4-1,CASSPTVNSYNSPLHF,TGCGCCAGCAGCCCGACAGTAAACTCCTATAATTCACCCCTCCACTTT
.,TRBJ2-7,.,TRBV21-1,CASSKRGDRALYEQYF,TGTGCCAGCAGCAAACGTGGGGACAGGGCCCTCTACGAGCAGTACTTC
.,TRBJ1-1,TRBD1,TRBV7-9,CASSPADRGAKMNTEAFF,TGTGCCAGCAGCCCGGCGGACAGGGGAGCAAAAATGAACACTGAAGCTTTCTTT
few,TRBJ1-1,TRBD1,TRBV19,CASRAGTANTEAFF,TGTGCCAGCCGAGCCGGGACAGCTAACACTGAAGCTTTCTTT
.,TRBJ1-1,.,TRBV28,CASSYTSRVNTEAFF,TGTGCCAGCAGTTACACCTCCAGGGTGAACACTGAAGCTTTCTTT
.,TRBJ1-1,TRBD1,TRBV7-3,CASSRTGRGDTEAFF,TGTGCCAGCAGCCGGACAGGGCGTGGAGACACTGAAGCTTTCTTT
.,TRBJ2-4,TRBD2,TRBV29-1,CSVLAGGDIQYF,TGCAGCGTTCTAGCGGGGGGGGACATTCAGTACTTC
.,TRBJ1-2,TRBD1,TRBV5-1,CASSLGQGHYGYTF,TGCGCCAGCAGCTTGGGACAGGGCCACTATGGCTACACCTTC
.,TRBJ1-2,.,TRBV7-2,CASSLVRSDYGYTF,TGTGCCAGCAGCTTAGTCAGGTCAGACTATGGCTACACCTTC
.,TRBJ2-6,.,TRBV5-1,CASSLIQGGSGANVLTF,TGCGCCAGCAGCTTGATACAGGGTGGTAGTGGGGCCAACGTCCTGACTTTC
.,TRBJ1-5,.,TRBV19,CASSIWAFAPQHF,TGTGCCAGTAGTATTTGGGCATTTGCGCCCCAGCATTTT
.,TRBJ1-4,TRBD1,TRBV5-5,CASVLTPRGQGSEKLFF,TGTGCCAGCGTACTCACTCCCCGGGGACAGGGGAGTGAAAAACTGTTTTTT
.,TRBJ2-2,.,TRBV3-1/TRBV3-2,CASSQLNRYTGELFF,TGTGCCAGCAGCCAGTTGAACAGATACACCGGGGAGCTGTTTTTT
.,TRBJ2-4,TRBD1,TRBV5-1,CASSPRTGENIQYF,TGCGCCAGCAGCCCCCGGACAGGGGAAAACATTCAGTACTTC
few,TRBJ2-7,TRBD1,TRBV11-3,CASSVARGQGSSYEQYF,TGTGCCAGCAGCGTAGCCCGTGGACAGGGCTCTTCCTACGAGCAGTACTTC
.,TRBJ2-7,.,TRBV5-6,CASSSSGSEQYF,TGTGCCAGCAGCTCCAGCGGGTCCGAGCAGTACTTC
once,TRBJ1-6,.,TRBV29-1,CSYQTGANSPLHF,TGCAGCTACCAGACTGGCGCCAATTCACCCCTCCACTTT
.,TRBJ2-3,.,TRBV5-1,CASSPWPGIDTQYF,TGCGCCAGCAGCCCGTGGCCGGGGATAGATACGCAGTATTTT